The clone carrying this T cell receptor (beta chain) showed up just once. Its antigen is not identified. The data were produced by immunoSEQ multiplex PCR, yet TCRdb's version contains in-frame clones alone and is incomplete. The data show around 91,000 clones, with 80% to 90% seen just once and 15% held by the top ten. This entry is derived from a study of T cells in localized non-small cell lung cancer. CDR1 is SQVTM, CDR2 ANQGSEA, per germline. There are 10 residues in the CDR3. Between the trimmed V and J ends, which lost 7 bases and 7 bases, there was a span of 8 bases. Study-level points and caveats: A raised T cell density in blood coincided with lengthier overall survival. One tumor region alone was sequenced, and heterogeneity therefore remains possible. Uninvolved adjacent lung showed the highest T cell clonality, exceeding tumor. Of the top 100 tumor clones, median roughly 60 were in adjacent lung, over 25 among its top 100.

The TCR originated in a man aged 35 to 70 with stage I squamous cell lung carcinoma. The chain links TRBV29-1 to TRBJ2-4; D not certain. Here the sequenced sample was peripheral blood, taken before any cancer treatment. The DNA of the CDR3 is TGCAGCGCTTTAGATAACATTCAGTACTTC. Encoded protein: CSALDNIQYF.